The 14 T cell receptor beta chains below were found in one sample sequenced in a study of cytomegalovirus exposure and HLA in healthy donors. PCR primers comprised 60 Vbeta and 13 Jbeta primers. Profiled with immunoSEQ multiplex PCR; TCRdb holds only in-frame clones, not every one. The data contain some 200,000 clones, 80% to 90% of them seen just once; the ten biggest clones take up about 1%. Sample: PBMCs. Receptors originate from a woman aged 18-29 years in good health and CMV-seronegative.

The rearrangement links TRBV9 to TRBJ2-5, with D possibly TRBD1 on 8 matching bases. The V gene's germline CDR1 is SGDLS and CDR2 YYNGEE. V was cut by 4 bases and J by 14 bases, with 39 bases left in between. The CDR3 consists of 19 residues. The CDR3 DNA reads as TGTGCCAGCAGCCCTAGTGTTGGGTTCAGGACAGGGATAGGCGGGGGACCCTACTTC. Encoded protein: CASSPSVGFRTGIGGGPYF.

The chain employs TRBV5-6 and TRBJ2-1; D perhaps matches TRBD1 (5 bases). V dropped 3 bases and J dropped 0 bases, with 10 bases sitting between them. The germline V gene encodes CDR1 SGHDT and CDR2 YYEEEE. The CDR3 is made up of 15 amino acids. This chain's CDR3 is CASSYRTTSYNEQFF. As DNA, the CDR3 is TGTGCCAGCAGCTACCGGACAACCTCCTACAATGAGCAGTTCTTC.

This chain connects TRBV4-1 to TRBJ2-1; weak D call: TRBD2 (6 bases). The CDR3 has 16 amino acids. The germline V gene encodes CDR1 MGHRA and CDR2 YSYEKL. Deletions cut 3 bases from V and 2 bases from J, with 14 bases between. CDR3 sequence (DNA): TGCGCCAGCAGCCAGGGGGTGGGGGGAACCTACAATGAGCAGTTCTTC. Protein: CASSQGVGGTYNEQFF.

This clone was detected once. The CDR3 is CASSYPGGNPTEQYF. CDR3 in DNA: TGTGCCAGCAGTTACCCGGGAGGAAACCCCACCGAGCAGTACTTC. The gene calls are TRBV6-6 and TRBJ2-7; 7 bases match TRBD2. CDR1 and CDR2 from the germline V gene are MNHNY and SVGAGI (reference sequence). The ends lost 2 bases at V and 6 bases at J; junction bases unmatched: 10. The CDR3 contains 15 residues.

The chain recombines TRBV7-8 with TRBJ2-2; TRBD2 is a possible D gene (6 bases). Germline CDR1 SGHVS, CDR2 FQNEAQ. The V and J ends lost 4 bases and 7 bases respectively, with 19 bases between them. CDR3 size: 16 residues. CDR3 nucleotides: TGTGCCAGCAGCTCCCCTTGGGGGGAGTATGGCGGGGAGCTGTTTTTT. Protein product: CASSSPWGEYGGELFF.

This clone was seen more than once but under ten times. The V and J genes are TRBV18 and TRBJ1-1, with a tentative D call TRBD1 (6 bases). The CDR3 has 15 residues. V shed 4 bases and J shed 1 base, with 13 bases lying between them. CDR1 is KGHSH and CDR2 is LQKENI in the germline V gene. CDR3 coding DNA: TGTGCCAGCTCACTAACACAGGGCCGGAACACTGAAGCTTTCTTT. Encoded protein: CASSLTQGRNTEAFF.

The V call is TRBV5-6, the J call TRBJ2-7, with TRBD1 as a possible D gene (7 bases). The CDR3 spans 14 residues. The germline gives CDR1 SGHDT, CDR2 YYEEEE. V lost 4 bases, J lost 2 bases, and 13 bases lay in between. The CDR3 here is CASSEQGTPYEQYF. CDR3 nucleotides: TGTGCCAGCAGCGAACAGGGGACTCCCTACGAGCAGTACTTC.

The chain is built from TRBV27 and TRBJ1-1; perhaps TRBD1 as D (6 bases). The germline CDR1 and CDR2 sequences are MNHEY and SMNVEV (reference sequence). Trimming took 2 bases from V and 1 from J, leaving 23 bases between them. CDR3 size: 19 residues. The CDR3 protein is CASSLGPRRVRGGNTEAFF. The CDR3 DNA reads TGTGCCAGCAGTTTAGGTCCCCGGCGAGTCAGGGGCGGGAACACTGAAGCTTTCTTT.

The rearrangement joins TRBV6-5 to TRBJ2-3; no clear D. Trimming pared 2 bases from V and 3 bases from J, leaving 12 bases between. CDR1 is MNHEY and CDR2 is SVGAGI in the germline V gene. The length of the CDR3 is 15 residues. The CDR3 bases are TGTGCCAGCAGTTACCAGCTCTCGAGGACAGATACGCAGTATTTT. Protein: CASSYQLSRTDTQYF.

The CDR3 is CASSPEGGQGAFGGTEAFF. DNA of the CDR3: TGTGCCAGCAGCCCCGAGGGGGGACAGGGGGCATTCGGTGGTACTGAAGCTTTCTTT. The chain uses TRBV9 and TRBJ1-1, with 12 bases that match TRBD1. This CDR3 contains 19 residues. Looked up from germline, CDR1 is SGDLS and CDR2 is YYNGEE. Trimming took 4 bases from V and 5 from J; bases not matched to a gene: 18.

The J gene is TRBJ2-3, the V gene TRBV5-6; D perhaps matches TRBD2 (6 bases). V was clipped by 2 bases and J by 3 bases, with 10 bases between them. This CDR3 is 14 amino acids long. Germline loops: CDR1 SGHDT, CDR2 YYEEEE. The CDR3 nucleotides are TGTGCCAGCAGCTTCGGGGGATCGACAGATACGCAGTATTTT. It translates to CASSFGGSTDTQYF.

The rearrangement uses TRBV6-4 and TRBJ1-2; 7 positions match TRBD1. V shed 0 bases, J shed 0 bases, and the junction held 10 bases outside the gene matches. The CDR3 is made up of 18 amino acids. Germline assignment: CDR1 MRHNA and CDR2 SNTAGT. In DNA, the CDR3 is TGTGCCAGCAGTGACTCGCCCGGACAGGCGAAAGCTAACTATGGCTACACCTTC. This gives the protein CASSDSPGQAKANYGYTF.

This clone has just one count. The V call is TRBV7-9, the J call TRBJ2-7; D is possibly TRBD2 (5 bases). This CDR3 comprises 15 residues. Trimming removed 1 base at V and 1 base at J, with 11 bases between. CDR1 and CDR2 from the germline V gene are SEHNR and FQNEAQ (reference sequence). The CDR3 spells CASSLVPGWSYEQYF. Here the CDR3 DNA reads TGTGCCAGCAGCTTAGTGCCGGGATGGTCCTACGAGCAGTACTTC.

Here the CDR3 reads CASSQHSGEWNEQFF. The CDR3, as DNA: TGTGCCAGCAGCCAACACTCTGGGGAGTGGAATGAGCAGTTCTTC. The chain uses TRBV7-9 and TRBJ2-1, with D perhaps TRBD2 (5 bases). This CDR3 contains 15 residues. Germline V gene sequence: CDR1 SEHNR, CDR2 FQNEAQ (reference sequence). V dropped 5 bases and J dropped 7 bases, with 18 bases sitting between them. The entire variable domain, with the rest obtained from reference TRBV7-9 and TRBJ2-1, is as follows: DTGVSQNPRHKITKRGQNVTFRCDPISEHNRLYWYRQTLGQGPEFLTYFQNEAQLEKSRLLSDRFSAERPKGSFSTLEIQRTEQGDSAMYLCASSQHSGEWNEQFFGPGTRLTVL.